One sample yielded the 13 T cell receptor beta chains listed below, sequenced in a study of T cell responses to AZD1222 COVID-19 vaccine. Using immunoSEQ multiplex PCR, the repertoire was profiled, and TCRdb retains in-frame clones only, with some absent. The sample has tens of thousands of clones, around 84% seen once; the top ten hold around 5.9%. The source was peripheral blood, collected 28 days after the second AZD1222 dose. The receptors here all came from an adult who received the AZD1222 COVID-19 vaccine.

This chain uses TRBV12-3 or TRBV12-4 with TRBJ2-7; 7 bases map to TRBD1. V shed 5 bases, J shed 10 bases, and the junction held 11 bases outside the gene matches. The CDR3 length is 13 residues. The CDR3 nucleotides are TGTGCCAGCAGTAGAGGGGGCGAAGCCCACCAGTACTTC. Residues: CASSRGGEAHQYF.

The chain recombines TRBV5-1 with TRBJ2-3, with TRBD2 matching 7 bases. J was trimmed by 3 bases and V by 7 bases; bases with no gene match: 8. This CDR3 spans 14 amino acids. Germline-derived CDR1 and CDR2 are SGHRS and YFSETQ. CDR3 loop: CASAGGRVTDTQYF. As DNA, the CDR3 is TGCGCCAGCGCTGGGGGGAGGGTGACAGATACGCAGTATTTT.

The chain combines TRBV7-2 with TRBJ2-1; D might be TRBD2 (5 bases). The CDR3 is 14 residues long. V shed 0 bases and J shed 2 bases, with 5 bases lying between them. Germline V gene lookup returns CDR1 SGHTA and CDR2 FQGNSA. CDR3 protein: CASSLAGAYNEQFF. CDR3 in DNA: TGTGCCAGCAGCTTAGCGGGAGCCTACAATGAGCAGTTCTTC. Supplemented by reference TRBV7-2 and TRBJ2-1, the full variable domain reads GAGVSQSPSNKVTEKGKDVELRCDPISGHTALYWYRQSLGQGLEFLIYFQGNSAPDKSGLPSDRFSAERTGGSVSTLTIQRTQQEDSAVYLCASSLAGAYNEQFFGPGTRLTVL.

V is TRBV19 and J is TRBJ1-1; D uncertain. Germline V CDR1 and CDR2: LNHDA, SQIVND (reference sequence). V gave up 0 bases and J gave up 4 bases, with 12 bases separating them. This CDR3 has 15 residues. The CDR3 DNA follows: TGTGCCAGTAGTATAGATCGAGTCGCGGTCACTGAAGCTTTCTTT. This gives the protein CASSIDRVAVTEAFF.

This clone came up a few times. V gene TRBV28 combines with J gene TRBJ2-5; D might be TRBD2 (5 bases). V was cut by 7 bases and J by 9 bases, with 15 bases left in between. CDR1 MDHEN and CDR2 SYDVKM come from the germline V gene. This CDR3 is 12 amino acids long. The CDR3 reads CASTNPRGAQYF. The CDR3 DNA follows: TGTGCCAGCACCAACCCCCGGGGTGCCCAGTACTTC.

The J gene is TRBJ1-1, the V gene TRBV6-5; no clear D gene. V was trimmed by 0 bases and J by 4 bases, leaving 9 bases between them. This CDR3 is 14 amino acids long. Germline CDR1 is MNHEY and CDR2 is SVGAGI. Here the CDR3 reads CASSYSKARTEAFF. The CDR3 DNA follows: TGTGCCAGCAGTTACTCGAAAGCCCGCACTGAAGCTTTCTTT.

The rearrangement links TRBV29-1 to TRBJ2-1, with D unclear. The CDR3 covers 11 residues. V lost 4 bases and J lost 3, with 4 bases in between. Germline-derived CDR1 and CDR2 are SQVTM and ANQGSEA. The DNA for the CDR3 is TGCAGCGTTGTAAGCTACAATGAGCAGTTCTTC. Protein: CSVVSYNEQFF.

The chain carries TRBV2 and TRBJ2-7; D unclear. Germline V gene lookup returns CDR1 SNHLY and CDR2 FYNNEI. V gave up 4 bases and J gave up 1 base, with 5 bases separating them. The CDR3 spans 12 residues. The DNA of the CDR3 is TGTGCCAGCAGTGTAAGTTCCTACGAGCAGTACTTC. Translating gives CASSVSSYEQYF.

CDR3 residues: CASSWDSAYEQYF. CDR3 DNA sequence: TGCGCCAGCAGCTGGGACAGCGCTTACGAGCAGTACTTC. The chain uses TRBV5-1 and TRBJ2-7; 7 nucleotides agree with TRBD1. Germline values: CDR1 SGHRS, CDR2 YFSETQ. The junction had 4 bases not matched to a gene; V was cut back by 3 bases and J by 4 bases. The CDR3 sequence is 13 residues long.

The V and J genes are TRBV6-1 and TRBJ2-5, with 7 bases fitting TRBD1. CDR1 and CDR2 from the germline V gene are MNHNS and SASEGT. V shed 1 base and J 0 bases; nucleotides not matched to a gene: 5. This CDR3 spans 16 amino acids. CDR3 residues: CASSEGTGRYQETQYF. The CDR3 nucleotides read TGTGCCAGCAGTGAAGGGACAGGCCGGTACCAAGAGACCCAGTACTTC.

The V and J genes are TRBV20-1 and TRBJ2-1, with 8 bases identical to TRBD2. Germline lookup yields CDR1 DFQATT and CDR2 SNEGSKA (reference sequence). This CDR3 is built from 14 residues. With 3 bases clipped from V and 4 bases from J, the junction kept 5 bases outside the gene matches. The CDR3: CSASWASGYNEQFF. The CDR3 coding sequence is TGCAGTGCTAGTTGGGCTAGCGGGTACAATGAGCAGTTCTTC.

The chain couples TRBV19 to TRBJ1-2, with 8 bases fitting TRBD1. CDR3 size: 15 residues. J gave up 0 bases and V 6 bases, and 6 bases lay outside the gene matches. The germline CDR1 and CDR2 sequences are LNHDA and SQIVND (reference sequence). In DNA form, the CDR3 reads TGTGCCAGTAGAACCGGGACAGGAGCTAACTATGGCTACACCTTC. Protein sequence: CASRTGTGANYGYTF.

V is TRBV25-1 and J is TRBJ1-4; 7 bases are shared with TRBD1. This CDR3 is 16 amino acids long. V was clipped by 4 bases and J by 0 bases; unmatched bases: 5. Germline V gene sequence: CDR1 MGHDK, CDR2 SYGVNS. In DNA form, the CDR3 reads TGTGCCAGCAGTGTTGCCCAGGGGGCAACTAATGAAAAACTGTTTTTT. Translated: CASSVAQGATNEKLFF. Drawing the rest from reference TRBV25-1 and TRBJ1-4, the complete variable domain is EADIYQTPRYLVIGTGKKITLECSQTMGHDKMYWYQQDPGMELHLIHYSYGVNSTEKGDLSSESTVSRIRTEHFPLTLESARPSHTSQYLCASSVAQGATNEKLFFGSGTQLSVL.